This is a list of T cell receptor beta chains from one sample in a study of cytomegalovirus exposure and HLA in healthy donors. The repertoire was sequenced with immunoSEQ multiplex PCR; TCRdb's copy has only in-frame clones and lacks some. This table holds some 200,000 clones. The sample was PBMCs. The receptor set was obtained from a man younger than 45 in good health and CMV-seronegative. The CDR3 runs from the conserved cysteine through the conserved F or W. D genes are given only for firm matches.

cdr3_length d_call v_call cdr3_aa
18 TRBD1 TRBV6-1 CASSESWTGGVSNQPQHF
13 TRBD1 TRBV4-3 CASSRDRTYEQYF
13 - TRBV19 CASSMGVSGELFF
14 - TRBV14 CASSPRLPPNEQYF
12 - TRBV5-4 CASSLHPGPQHF
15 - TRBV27 CASSRLGALNEKLFF
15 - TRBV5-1 CASSLADRRNTEAFF
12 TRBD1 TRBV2 CASSEGAEPQHF
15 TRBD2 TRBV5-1 CASSPTSGGLNEQFF
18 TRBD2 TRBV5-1 CASSLGPSGLAGRYEQFF
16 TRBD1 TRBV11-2 CASSPGAGGSNTEAFF
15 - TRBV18 CASSLGQGDSYEQYF
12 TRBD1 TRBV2 CARGGAGTEAFF
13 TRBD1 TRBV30 CAWEKGAGEKLFF
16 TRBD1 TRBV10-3 CALRDRGPVGTGELFF
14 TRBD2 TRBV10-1 CASRAGGSYNEQFF
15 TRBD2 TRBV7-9 CASSGRLAGGETQYF
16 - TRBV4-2 CASSQDSQGALYEQYF
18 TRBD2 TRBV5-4 CASSLGWESGGGQETQYF
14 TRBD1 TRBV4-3 CASSQNTGGYEQYF
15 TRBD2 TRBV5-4 CASSLIAGGYNEQFF
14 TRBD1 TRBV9 CASSPGQGGETQYF
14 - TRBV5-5 CASSLYRSSYEQYF
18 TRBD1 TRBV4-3 CASSQGGGQGLSTDTQYF
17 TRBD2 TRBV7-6 CASSSYTQREVPDTQYF
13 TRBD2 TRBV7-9 CASSLAGGETEFF
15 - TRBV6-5 CASSYSFTGSYEQYF
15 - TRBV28 CASSLGRIFQETQYF
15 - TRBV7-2 CASSPGGSDFYEQYF
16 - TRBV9 CASSSRPGTATYEQYF
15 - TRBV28 CASSLPRRHNQPQHF
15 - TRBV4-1 CASSPQQGRNTEAFF
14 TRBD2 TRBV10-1 CASSDGSGRSEQYF
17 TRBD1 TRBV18 CASSPRGGQGPNYGYTF
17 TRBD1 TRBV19 CASSISPGQSYTYEQYF
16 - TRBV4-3 CASSQDVGAGNSPLHF
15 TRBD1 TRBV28 CASSLYGRGLQPHHF
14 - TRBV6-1 CASSEVREVSPLHF
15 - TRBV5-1 CASSPPLASLNEQFF
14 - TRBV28 CAILSGRGANEQFF
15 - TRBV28 CASSLGRGSGQPQHF
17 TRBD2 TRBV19 CASSTLRTSGRSFEQFF
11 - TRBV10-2 CASSDRQSPFF
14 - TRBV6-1 CGGTVGLVTEKLFF
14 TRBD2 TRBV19 CASMNSGRTNIQYF
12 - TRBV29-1 CSVARETYEQYF
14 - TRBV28 CASSPRGLDQPQHF
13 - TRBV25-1 CASNSPFMGGYTF
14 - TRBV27 CASSPPGQGSPLHF
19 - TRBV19 CASSIDRTRKGGSNQPQHF